This T cell receptor beta chain was captured by sequencing in a study of response to subunit inactivated influenza vaccine. Study-wide findings and caveats: New T cells are recruited in small numbers by each seasonal influenza vaccination, according to the authors' suggestion.

Germline assignment: CDR1 DFQATT and CDR2 SNEGSKA (reference sequence). The CDR3 extends over 15 amino acids. The table lists this clonotype with many counts. Its antigen is unknown. TCRdb re-analysed the RT-PCR reads in MiXCR, keeping a single row per CDR3 protein. Of about 780,000 distinct CDR3 sequences in the sample, about a fifth were seen once. The origin of this receptor is a man aged 45 to 65 who received an inactivated influenza vaccine. The chain links TRBV20-1 to TRBJ2-3, with D tentatively TRBD1 or TRBD2 (5 bases each). Sequences were derived from PBMCs from blood, sampled 5 days after vaccination. The CDR3 nucleotides are TGCAGCGTACCGGAAGGGGAGTGGGGAACAGATACGCAGTATTTT. Translating gives CSVPEGEWGTDTQYF.